This T cell receptor (beta chain) was profiled in a study of cytomegalovirus exposure and HLA in healthy donors. Broader study findings: Later on, an analysis found that several of the most significant clusters appeared to be linked to common viral pathogens, which included parvovirus B19.

As regards this clone: Its antigen is unknown.

PCR employed 60 Vbeta and 13 Jbeta primers. Only in-frame clones appear in the TCRdb table, and some are missing; sequencing was by immunoSEQ multiplex PCR. The sample consists of about 150,000 clones, approximately 80% of them appearing once. The CDR3 is 14 residues long. V gave up 6 bases and J gave up 2 bases; unmatched junction bases: 6. Germline-derived CDR1 and CDR2 are MNHEY and SVGAGI. The chain recombines TRBV6-5 with TRBJ1-2; 7 bases line up with TRBD1. This clonotype was sampled from a man aged 35 to 55 in good health and CMV-seronegative. What was sequenced was PBMCs. Here the CDR3 reads CASRGIQGNYGYTF. CDR3 DNA sequence: TGTGCCAGCAGGGGTATACAGGGGAACTATGGCTACACCTTC.